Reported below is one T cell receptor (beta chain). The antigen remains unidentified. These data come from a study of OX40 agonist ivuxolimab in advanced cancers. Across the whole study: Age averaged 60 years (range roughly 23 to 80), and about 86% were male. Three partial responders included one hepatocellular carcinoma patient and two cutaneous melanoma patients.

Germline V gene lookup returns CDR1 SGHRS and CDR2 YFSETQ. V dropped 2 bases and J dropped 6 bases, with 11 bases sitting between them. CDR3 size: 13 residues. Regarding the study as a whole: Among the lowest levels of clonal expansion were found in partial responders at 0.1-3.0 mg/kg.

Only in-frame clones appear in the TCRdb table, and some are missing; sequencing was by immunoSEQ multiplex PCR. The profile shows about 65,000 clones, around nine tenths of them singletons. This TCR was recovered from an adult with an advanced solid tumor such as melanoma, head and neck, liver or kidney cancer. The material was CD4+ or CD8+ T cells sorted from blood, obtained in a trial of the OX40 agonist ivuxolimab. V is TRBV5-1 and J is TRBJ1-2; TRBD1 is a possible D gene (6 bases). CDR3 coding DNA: TGCGCCAGCAGCTTTAATTCAGGGGATGGCTACACCTTC. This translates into CASSFNSGDGYTF. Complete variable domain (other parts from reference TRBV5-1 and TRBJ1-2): KAGVTQTPRYLIKTRGQQVTLSCSPISGHRSVSWYQQTPGQGLQFLFEYFSETQRNKGNFPGRFSGRQFSNSRSEMNVSTLELGDSALYLCASSFNSGDGYTFGSGTRLTVV.